This T cell receptor (beta chain) emerged from a study of blood T cells in healthy people across ages. Study results and limitations: It was held that diversity estimates obtained from one million T cells represented underestimates. Among T cells, TCR beta diversity per million cells dropped roughly linearly as age rose.

Germline V gives CDR1 WNHNN, CDR2 SYGVQD (reference sequence). The CDR3 spans 18 residues. Primed by a sample-barcoded 5' primer and a J-beta primer mix, a second PCR proceeded for 7 to 11 cycles. Each cDNA molecule, via a template-switch adaptor with 12 random nucleotides, was tagged. TCRdb called the 5' RACE reads again in MiXCR, with one record for every CDR3 protein. The sample includes 1.5 million to 2 million distinct CDR3 sequences, 28% of them seen just once. In this sample, this clonotype turned up a few times. The antigen remains undetermined. The receptor's source is a woman in her 30s in good health. The chain joins TRBV10-1 to TRBJ2-4; D may correspond to TRBD1 or TRBD2 (5 bases each). The assigned J gene may be wrong: the sequence end matches TRBJ2-5 better. Input material: blood. The CDR3 spells CAGLGDTRCLLLGETQYF. For the CDR3, the DNA is TGCGCCGGGTTGGGGGATACCCGGTGTCTGCTATTAGGAGAGACCCAGTACTTC.